Below, 15 T cell receptor beta chains from the same sample are listed, as sequenced in a study of Graves' ophthalmopathy and Graves' hyperthyroidism. RNA transcripts were the template, and TCR beta CDR3 regions were amplified from them. Second-round multiplex PCR came after first-round RT-PCR with HTBI primers. TCRdb re-derived calls from the multiplex PCR reads in MiXCR, one entry per CDR3 protein. Of approximately 460,000 distinct CDR3 sequences in the sample, 14% were seen once. Sequencing used blood. Receptor source: a woman aged 25-40 years with Graves' ophthalmopathy.

This clonotype has at least ten counts. This sequence joins TRBV11-2 and TRBJ2-2; a weak D match, TRBD2 (6 bases). V shed 1 base and J shed 7 bases, with 13 bases lying between them. Germline-derived CDR1 and CDR2 are SGHAT and FQNNGV. The CDR3 length is 15 residues. The CDR3, as DNA: TGTGCCAGCAGCTTAGGTCCCACTAGCTTCGGGGAGCTGTTTTTT. Encoded protein: CASSLGPTSFGELFF. Based on the CDR3 plus reference TRBV11-2 and TRBJ2-2, the full variable domain is EAGVAQSPRYKIIEKRQSVAFWCNPISGHATLYWYQQILGQGPKLLIQFQNNGVVDDSQLPKDRFSAERLKGVDSTLKIQPAKLEDSAVYLCASSLGPTSFGELFFGEGSRLTVL.

This clonotype was counted many times. This chain connects TRBV5-5 to TRBJ2-5; perhaps TRBD2 as D (5 bases). Germline V gives CDR1 SGHKS, CDR2 YYEKEE (reference sequence). CDR3 size: 14 residues. V lost 2 bases and J lost 3, with 11 bases in between. The CDR3, as DNA: TGTGCCAGCAGCTTTTACGGAGGAAAAGAGACCCAGTACTTC. This gives the protein CASSFYGGKETQYF.

This clonotype was seen many times. The chain combines TRBV24-1 with TRBJ1-1; 7 positions match TRBD1. Germline V gene data show CDR1 as KGHDR and CDR2 as SFDVKD. The CDR3 loop spans 13 amino acids. After removal of 8 bases from V and 1 base from J, the junction contained 3 bases not matched to a gene. The CDR3 region is CATKDRRNTEAFF. The CDR3, as DNA: TGTGCCACCAAGGACAGGAGGAACACTGAAGCTTTCTTT.

This clonotype has a count of ten or more. V gene TRBV6-1 combines with J gene TRBJ2-7; 8 bases fit TRBD2. V trimming: 1 base; J trimming: 1 base; junction bases outside the gene matches: 3. Germline V CDR1 and CDR2: MNHNS, SASEGT. The CDR3 loop spans 15 amino acids. The CDR3 DNA follows: TGTGCCAGCAGTGAAGGGGCTAGCGGGTCCTACGAGCAGTACTTC. Its protein is CASSEGASGSYEQYF.

With regard to this clonotype: With a much larger clone just one base away, this may be a read error. The J gene is TRBJ2-5, the V gene TRBV6-5; TRBD1 or TRBD2 may be the D gene (5 bases each). V was clipped by 5 bases and J by 5 bases, with 15 bases between them. This CDR3 is built from 14 residues. Per the germline V gene, CDR1 is MNHEY and CDR2 is SVGAGI. CDR3 nucleotides: TGTGCCAGCAGTCTACTGGGGGTCGTGGAGACCCAGTACTTC. This translates into CASSLLGVVETQYF.

This clonotype was counted between two and nine times. The chain has TRBV3-1 and TRBJ2-7; TRBD1 might be the D (5 bases). V was cut by 1 base and J by 5 bases, with 9 bases left in between. The CDR3 runs to 13 residues. Germline lookup yields CDR1 LGHDT and CDR2 YNNKEL (reference sequence). CDR3 nucleotides: TGTGCCAGCAGCCAAGTAGGGGCCCACGAGCAGTACTTC. Encoded protein: CASSQVGAHEQYF.

This clonotype was detected many times. The V gene is TRBV2, the J gene TRBJ2-5; 11 nucleotides line up with TRBD2. CDR3 length: 15 residues. Germline CDR1 reads SNHLY; CDR2 reads FYNNEI. The V and J ends lost 6 bases and 1 base, in that order; junction bases with no gene match: 4. Here the CDR3 reads CASSAGTSGQETQYF. The CDR3 nucleotides read TGTGCCAGCAGCGCCGGGACTAGCGGCCAAGAGACCCAGTACTTC.

V and J are TRBV6-2 or TRBV6-3 and TRBJ1-5, with 8 bases aligning to TRBD1. V shed 5 bases, J shed 6 bases, and the junction held 12 bases outside the gene matches. CDR3 length equals 16 residues. The germline gives CDR1 MNHEY, CDR2 SVGEGT. The CDR3 coding sequence is TGTGCCAGCAGTACCATCAGGGGGCGAAGGAGTCAGCCCCAGCATTTT. Residues: CASSTIRGRRSQPQHF.

In this sample, this clonotype turned up many times. This chain uses TRBV20-1 with TRBJ2-7, with TRBD1 matching 8 bases. V trimming: 7 bases; J trimming: 4 bases; junction bases outside the gene matches: 6. Germline V CDR1 and CDR2: DFQATT, SNEGSKA (reference sequence). CDR3 length: 12 residues. CDR3 region: CSVSGQGYEQYF. The CDR3 nucleotides are TGCAGTGTATCCGGACAGGGATACGAGCAGTACTTC.

The V gene is TRBV19, the J gene TRBJ1-1; D remains ambiguous. Trimming took 10 bases from V and 4 from J, leaving 16 bases between them. Germline CDR1 and CDR2: LNHDA and SQIVND (reference sequence). CDR3 length equals 13 residues. The CDR3 here is CATTRSWSTEAFF. The CDR3 DNA reads TGTGCCACAACGCGCTCGTGGAGCACTGAAGCTTTCTTT.

The sample holds a few counts of this clonotype. The chain employs TRBV3-1 and TRBJ2-7; 7 bases match TRBD2. The CDR3 covers 15 residues. The germline CDR1 and CDR2 sequences are LGHDT and YNNKEL (reference sequence). Trimming took 2 bases from V and 4 from J; bases not matched to a gene: 8. The CDR3 DNA sequence: TGTGCCAGCAGCCAAATACGGGGCGGGAGTTACGAGCAGTACTTC. Translating it yields CASSQIRGGSYEQYF.

This clonotype was observed a handful of times. The chain couples TRBV20-1 to TRBJ2-5, with TRBD2 as a possible D gene (7 bases). The germline V and J ends were trimmed by 6 bases and 5 bases, with 19 bases remaining between them. This CDR3 has 14 amino acids. Germline CDR1 DFQATT, CDR2 SNEGSKA (reference sequence). CDR3 sequence reads: CSAGGRALGETQYF. The DNA for the CDR3 is TGCAGTGCGGGGGGGCGGGCCCTGGGGGAGACCCAGTACTTC.

This clonotype was seen many times. The chain carries TRBV6-1 and TRBJ2-7; D is undetermined. The V end was cut by 3 bases, the J end by 4 bases, with 1 base between. The CDR3 loop spans 10 amino acids. CDR1 MNHNS and CDR2 SASEGT come from the germline V gene. CDR3 sequence: CASSDYEQYF. As DNA, the CDR3 is TGTGCCAGCAGTGATTACGAGCAGTACTTC.

This clonotype was counted at least ten times. The V call is TRBV11-2, the J call TRBJ1-5; 7 nucleotides align to TRBD1. The CDR3 sequence is 14 residues long. Germline trimming cut 3 bases from V and 7 bases from J; bases unmatched to any gene: 6. CDR1 is SGHAT and CDR2 is FQNNGV in the germline V gene. CDR3 sequence: CASSLTGKGQPQHF. For the CDR3, the DNA is TGTGCCAGCAGCTTGACAGGGAAGGGGCAGCCCCAGCATTTT.

This clonotype has ten or more counts. At one end the junction does not follow the germline gene, possibly because of a read error. The chain links TRBV7-9 to TRBJ1-2; D gene uncertain. Germline loops: CDR1 SEHNR, CDR2 FQNEAQ (reference sequence). The CDR3 loop spans 14 amino acids. Here the CDR3 DNA reads TGTGCCAGCAGCTCGATCCCAGGATACTATGACTACACCTTC. This sequence encodes CASSSIPGYYDYTF.